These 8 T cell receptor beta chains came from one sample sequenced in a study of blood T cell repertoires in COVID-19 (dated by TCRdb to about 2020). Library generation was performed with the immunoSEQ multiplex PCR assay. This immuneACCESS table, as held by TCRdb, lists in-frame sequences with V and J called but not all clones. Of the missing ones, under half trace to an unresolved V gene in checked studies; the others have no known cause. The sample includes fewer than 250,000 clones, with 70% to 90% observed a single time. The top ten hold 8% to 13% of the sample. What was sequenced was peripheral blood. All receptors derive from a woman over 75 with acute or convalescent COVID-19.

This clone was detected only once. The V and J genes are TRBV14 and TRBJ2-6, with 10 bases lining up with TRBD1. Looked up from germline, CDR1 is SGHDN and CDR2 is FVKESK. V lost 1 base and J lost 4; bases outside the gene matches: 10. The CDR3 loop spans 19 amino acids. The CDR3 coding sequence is TGTGCCAGCAGCCAAGTGTACGGGACAGGGGTGACCGGGGCCAACGTCCTGACTTTC. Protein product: CASSQVYGTGVTGANVLTF.

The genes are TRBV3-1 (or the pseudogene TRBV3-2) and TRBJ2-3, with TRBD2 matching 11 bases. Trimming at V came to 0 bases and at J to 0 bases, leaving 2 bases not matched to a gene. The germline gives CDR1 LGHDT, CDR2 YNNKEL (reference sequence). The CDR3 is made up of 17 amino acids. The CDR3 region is CASSQDGTSGSTDTQYF. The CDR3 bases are TGTGCCAGCAGCCAAGATGGGACTAGCGGTAGCACAGATACGCAGTATTTT.

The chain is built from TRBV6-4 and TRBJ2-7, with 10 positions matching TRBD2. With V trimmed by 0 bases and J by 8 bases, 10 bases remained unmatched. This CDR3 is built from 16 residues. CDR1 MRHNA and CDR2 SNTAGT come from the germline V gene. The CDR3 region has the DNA TGTGCCAGCAGTGACTCTACGGCTAGCGGGAGTTTTAAGCAGTACTTC. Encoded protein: CASSDSTASGSFKQYF.

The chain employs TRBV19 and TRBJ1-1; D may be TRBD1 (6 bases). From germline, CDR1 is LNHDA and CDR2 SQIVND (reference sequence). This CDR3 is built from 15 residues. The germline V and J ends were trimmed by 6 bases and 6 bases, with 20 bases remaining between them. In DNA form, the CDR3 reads TGTGCCAGTAGAACAGATAGGGGCCCAGGGGCTGAAGCTTTCTTT. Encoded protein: CASRTDRGPGAEAFF.

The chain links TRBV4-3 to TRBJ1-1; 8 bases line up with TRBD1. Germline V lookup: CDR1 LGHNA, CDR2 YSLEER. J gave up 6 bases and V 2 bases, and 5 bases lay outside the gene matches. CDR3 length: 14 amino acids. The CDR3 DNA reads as TGCGCCAGCAGCCAATACGGACAGGGCGCTGAAGCTTTCTTT. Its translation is CASSQYGQGAEAFF.

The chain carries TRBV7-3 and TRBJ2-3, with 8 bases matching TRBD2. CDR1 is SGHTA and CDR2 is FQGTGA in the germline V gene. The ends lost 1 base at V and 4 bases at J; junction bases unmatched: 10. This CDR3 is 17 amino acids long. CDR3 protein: CASSLNPGGAQADTQYF. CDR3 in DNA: TGTGCCAGCAGCTTAAACCCCGGGGGGGCCCAGGCAGATACGCAGTATTTT.

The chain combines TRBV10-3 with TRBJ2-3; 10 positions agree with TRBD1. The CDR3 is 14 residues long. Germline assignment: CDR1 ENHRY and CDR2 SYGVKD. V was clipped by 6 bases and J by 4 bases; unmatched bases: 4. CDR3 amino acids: CAIRRQGASDTQYF. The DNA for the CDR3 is TGTGCCATCAGGAGACAGGGGGCCTCAGATACGCAGTATTTT.

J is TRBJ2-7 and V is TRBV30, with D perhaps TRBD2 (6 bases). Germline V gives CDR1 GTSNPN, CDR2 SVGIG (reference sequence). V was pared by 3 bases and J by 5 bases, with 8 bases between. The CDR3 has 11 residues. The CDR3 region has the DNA TGTGCCTGGAGGGGAGGCAACGAGCAGTACTTC. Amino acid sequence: CAWRGGNEQYF.